This note documents a single TCR beta chain sequence. Its antigen is unknown. These data are taken from a study of T cell responses to AZD1222 COVID-19 vaccine. Study as a whole: Second-dose intervals of approximately 4 or approximately 12 weeks were pooled.

Between the trimmed V and J ends, which lost 0 bases and 5 bases, there was a span of 13 bases. CDR3 length equals 15 residues. Germline CDR1 reads SGDLS; CDR2 reads YYNGEE. TCRdb's copy holds only in-frame clones and misses some; the assay was immunoSEQ multiplex PCR. The sample holds some 96,000 clones, about 93% seen once. Study-level findings and limits: It should be noted that donors were predominantly white British and more often female, and clonal diversity was possibly underestimated. Breadth and depth of Spike-specific TCRs rose after two AZD1222 doses. Reports say nearly half of spike-specific TCRs go after unmutated variant regions.

The clonotype was recovered from an adult in good health. The sequences come from peripheral blood, collected on day 0 of AZD1222 vaccination. This chain connects TRBV9 to TRBJ2-3; D might be TRBD1 (6 bases). For the CDR3, the DNA is TGTGCCAGCAGCGTAGGTCACAGGGTAGGAGATACGCAGTATTTT. This encodes CASSVGHRVGDTQYF. The variable domain in full, completed from reference TRBV9 and TRBJ2-3, reads DSGVTQTPKHLITATGQRVTLRCSPRSGDLSVYWYQQSLDQGLQFLIQYYNGEERAKGNILERFSAQQFPDLHSELNLSSLELGDSALYFCASSVGHRVGDTQYFGPGTRLTVL.